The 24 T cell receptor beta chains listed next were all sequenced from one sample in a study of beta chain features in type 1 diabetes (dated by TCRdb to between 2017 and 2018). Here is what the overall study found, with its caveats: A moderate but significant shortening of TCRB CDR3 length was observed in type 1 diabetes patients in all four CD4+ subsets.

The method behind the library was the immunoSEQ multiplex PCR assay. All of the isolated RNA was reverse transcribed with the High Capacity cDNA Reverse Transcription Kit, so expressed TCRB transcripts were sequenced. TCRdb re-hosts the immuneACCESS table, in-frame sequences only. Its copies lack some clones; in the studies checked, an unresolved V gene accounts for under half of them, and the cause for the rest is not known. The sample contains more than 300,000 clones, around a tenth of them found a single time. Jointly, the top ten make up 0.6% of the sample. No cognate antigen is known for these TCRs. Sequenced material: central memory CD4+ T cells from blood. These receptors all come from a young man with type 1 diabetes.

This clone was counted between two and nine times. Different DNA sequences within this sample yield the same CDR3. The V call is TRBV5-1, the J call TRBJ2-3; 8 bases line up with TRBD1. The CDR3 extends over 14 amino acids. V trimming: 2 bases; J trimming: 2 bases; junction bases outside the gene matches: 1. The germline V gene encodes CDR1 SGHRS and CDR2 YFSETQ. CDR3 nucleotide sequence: TGCGCCAGCAGCTTACAGGGGGACACAGATACGCAGTATTTT. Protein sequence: CASSLQGDTDTQYF. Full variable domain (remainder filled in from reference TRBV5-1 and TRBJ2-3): KAGVTQTPRYLIKTRGQQVTLSCSPISGHRSVSWYQQTPGQGLQFLFEYFSETQRNKGNFPGRFSGRQFSNSRSEMNVSTLELGDSALYLCASSLQGDTDTQYFGPGTRLTVL.

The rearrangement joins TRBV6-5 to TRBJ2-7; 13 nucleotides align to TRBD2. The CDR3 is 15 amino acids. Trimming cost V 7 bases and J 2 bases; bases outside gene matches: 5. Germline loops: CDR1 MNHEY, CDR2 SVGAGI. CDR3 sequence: CASTTSGRAAYEQYF. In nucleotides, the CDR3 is TGTGCCAGCACTACTAGCGGGAGGGCCGCCTACGAGCAGTACTTC.

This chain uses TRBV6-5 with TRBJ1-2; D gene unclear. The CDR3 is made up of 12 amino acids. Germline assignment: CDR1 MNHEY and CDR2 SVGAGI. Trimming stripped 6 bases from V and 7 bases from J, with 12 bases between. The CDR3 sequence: CASRTHSGGYTF. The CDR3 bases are TGTGCCAGCAGAACCCACAGCGGTGGCTACACCTTC.

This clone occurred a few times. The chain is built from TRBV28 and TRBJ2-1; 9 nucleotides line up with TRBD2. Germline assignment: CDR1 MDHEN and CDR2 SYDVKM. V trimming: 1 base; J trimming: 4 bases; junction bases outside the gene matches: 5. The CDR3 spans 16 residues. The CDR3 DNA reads TGTGCCAGCAGTTTATTAGGGACTAGCAGTTACAATGAGCAGTTCTTC. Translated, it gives CASSLLGTSSYNEQFF.

CDR3 protein: CSVLGDSSNTKELFF. DNA for the CDR3: TGCAGCGTGCTTGGAGACTCTTCGAACACCAAGGAGCTGTTTTTT. The chain carries TRBV29-1 and TRBJ2-2; no clear D. The CDR3 has 15 amino acids. V gave up 6 bases and J gave up 10 bases, with 24 bases separating them. Germline V CDR1 and CDR2: SQVTM, ANQGSEA.

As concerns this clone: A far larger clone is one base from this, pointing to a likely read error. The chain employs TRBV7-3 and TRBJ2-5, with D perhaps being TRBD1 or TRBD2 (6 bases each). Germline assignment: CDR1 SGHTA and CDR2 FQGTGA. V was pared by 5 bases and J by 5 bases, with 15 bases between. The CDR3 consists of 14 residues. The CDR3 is CASSRPGAGETQYF. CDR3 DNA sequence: TGTGCCAGCAGCCGACCGGGGGCGGGGGAGACCCAGTACTTC.

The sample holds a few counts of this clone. This chain's CDR3 is CASSGRVSGELFF. CDR3 DNA: TGTGCCAGCAGCGGCAGGGTTAGCGGGGAGCTGTTTTTT. The gene calls are TRBV7-2 and TRBJ2-2; TRBD1 is a possible D gene (5 bases). The CDR3 runs to 13 residues. Germline-derived CDR1 and CDR2 are SGHTA and FQGNSA. V lost 5 bases and J 7 bases, leaving 11 bases between the germline ends.

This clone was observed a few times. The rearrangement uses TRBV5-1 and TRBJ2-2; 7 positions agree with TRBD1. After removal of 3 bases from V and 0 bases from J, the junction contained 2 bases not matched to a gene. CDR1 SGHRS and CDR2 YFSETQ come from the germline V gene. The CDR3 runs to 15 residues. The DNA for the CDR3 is TGCGCCAGCAGCTCGGACAGGACGAACACCGGGGAGCTGTTTTTT. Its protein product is CASSSDRTNTGELFF.

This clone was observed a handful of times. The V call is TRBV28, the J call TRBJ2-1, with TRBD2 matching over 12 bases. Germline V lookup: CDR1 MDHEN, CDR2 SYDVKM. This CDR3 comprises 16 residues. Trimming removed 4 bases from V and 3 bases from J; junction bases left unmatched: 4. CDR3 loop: CASSSRLAGDYNEQFF. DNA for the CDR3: TGTGCCAGCAGTTCGCGACTAGCGGGGGACTACAATGAGCAGTTCTTC.

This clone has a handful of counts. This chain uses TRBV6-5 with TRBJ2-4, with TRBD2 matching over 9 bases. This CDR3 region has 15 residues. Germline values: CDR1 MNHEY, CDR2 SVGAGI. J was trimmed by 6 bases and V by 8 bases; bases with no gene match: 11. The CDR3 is CASRISAGGRNIQYF. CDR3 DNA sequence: TGTGCCAGCCGAATTTCAGCGGGAGGTAGAAACATTCAGTACTTC.

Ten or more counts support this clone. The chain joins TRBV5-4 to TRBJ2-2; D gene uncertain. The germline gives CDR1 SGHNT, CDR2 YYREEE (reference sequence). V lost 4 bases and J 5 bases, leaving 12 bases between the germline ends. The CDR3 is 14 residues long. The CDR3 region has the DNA TGTGCCAGCAGCACCGGACGGTTTACCGGGGAGCTGTTTTTT. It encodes CASSTGRFTGELFF.

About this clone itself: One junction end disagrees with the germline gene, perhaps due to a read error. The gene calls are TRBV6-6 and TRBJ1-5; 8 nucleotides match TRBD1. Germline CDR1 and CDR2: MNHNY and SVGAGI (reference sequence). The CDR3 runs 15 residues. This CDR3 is CAISESDRGNQPQHF. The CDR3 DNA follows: TGTGCCATCAGTGAGTCTGACAGGGGTAATCAGCCCCAGCATTTT.

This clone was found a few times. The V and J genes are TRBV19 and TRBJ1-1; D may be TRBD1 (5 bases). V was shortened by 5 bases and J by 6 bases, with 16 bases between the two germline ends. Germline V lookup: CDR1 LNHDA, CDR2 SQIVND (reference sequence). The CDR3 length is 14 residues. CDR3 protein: CASSRGDLGSEAFF. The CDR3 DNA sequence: TGTGCCAGTAGTCGAGGGGATTTAGGTTCTGAAGCTTTCTTT.

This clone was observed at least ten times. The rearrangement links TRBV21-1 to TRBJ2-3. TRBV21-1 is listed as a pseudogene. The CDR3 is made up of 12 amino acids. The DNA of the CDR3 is TGTGCCAGCACCTCCCCTGGAGATACGCAGTATTTT. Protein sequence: CASTSPGDTQYF.

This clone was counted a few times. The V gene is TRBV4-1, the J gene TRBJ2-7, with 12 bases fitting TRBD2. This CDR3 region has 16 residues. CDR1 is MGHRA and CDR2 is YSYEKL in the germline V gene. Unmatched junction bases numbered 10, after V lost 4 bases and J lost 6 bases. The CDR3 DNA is TGCGCCAGCAGCCGAGGGACTAGCGGGCCCCTGAGCGAGCAGTACTTC. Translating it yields CASSRGTSGPLSEQYF.

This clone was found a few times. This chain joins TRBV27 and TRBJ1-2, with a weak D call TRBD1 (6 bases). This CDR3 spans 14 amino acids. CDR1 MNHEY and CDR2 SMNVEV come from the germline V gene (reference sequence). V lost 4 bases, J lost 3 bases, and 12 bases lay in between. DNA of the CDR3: TGTGCCAGCAGTTCGTTCAGGGGAGACTATGGCTACACCTTC. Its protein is CASSSFRGDYGYTF.

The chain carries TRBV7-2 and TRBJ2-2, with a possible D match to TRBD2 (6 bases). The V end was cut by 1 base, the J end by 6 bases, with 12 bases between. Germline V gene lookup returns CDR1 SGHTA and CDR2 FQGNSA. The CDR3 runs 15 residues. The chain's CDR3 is CASSLVSSGAGELFF. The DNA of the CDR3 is TGTGCCAGCAGCTTAGTTTCCTCGGGAGCCGGGGAGCTGTTTTTT. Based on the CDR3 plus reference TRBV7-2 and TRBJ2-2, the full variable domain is GAGVSQSPSNKVTEKGKDVELRCDPISGHTALYWYRQSLGQGLEFLIYFQGNSAPDKSGLPSDRFSAERTGGSVSTLTIQRTQQEDSAVYLCASSLVSSGAGELFFGEGSRLTVL.

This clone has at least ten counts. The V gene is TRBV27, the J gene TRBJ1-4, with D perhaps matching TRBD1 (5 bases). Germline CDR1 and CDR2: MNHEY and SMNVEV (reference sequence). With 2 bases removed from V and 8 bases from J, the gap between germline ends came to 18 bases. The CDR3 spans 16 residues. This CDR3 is CASSLGGAGRREKLFF. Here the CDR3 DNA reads TGTGCCAGCAGTTTAGGCGGGGCAGGGAGGCGAGAAAAACTGTTTTTT.

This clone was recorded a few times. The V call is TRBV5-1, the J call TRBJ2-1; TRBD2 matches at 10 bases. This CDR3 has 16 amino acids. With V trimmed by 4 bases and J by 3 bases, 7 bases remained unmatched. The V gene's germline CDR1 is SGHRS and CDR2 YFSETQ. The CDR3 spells CASSLGVAGGYNEQFF. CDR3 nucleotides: TGCGCCAGCAGCCTTGGAGTAGCGGGAGGCTACAATGAGCAGTTCTTC.

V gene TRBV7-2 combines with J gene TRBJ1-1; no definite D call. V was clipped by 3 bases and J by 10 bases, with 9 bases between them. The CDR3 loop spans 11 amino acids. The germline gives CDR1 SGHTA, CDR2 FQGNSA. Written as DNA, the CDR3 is TGTGCCAGCAGCTTCCCCGGAGGAGCTTTCTTT. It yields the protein CASSFPGGAFF.

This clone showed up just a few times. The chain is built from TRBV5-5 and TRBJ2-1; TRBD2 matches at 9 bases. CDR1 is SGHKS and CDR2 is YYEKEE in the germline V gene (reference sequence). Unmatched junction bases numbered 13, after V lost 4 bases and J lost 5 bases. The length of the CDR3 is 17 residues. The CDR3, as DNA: TGTGCCAGCAGCCCGGATAGCGGGAGCCTGGGAAACAATGAGCAGTTCTTC. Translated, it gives CASSPDSGSLGNNEQFF.

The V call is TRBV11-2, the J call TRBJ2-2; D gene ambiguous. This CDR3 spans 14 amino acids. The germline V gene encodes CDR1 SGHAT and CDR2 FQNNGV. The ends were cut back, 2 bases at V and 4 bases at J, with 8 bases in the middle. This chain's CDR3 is CASSLQELTGELFF. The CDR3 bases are TGTGCCAGCAGCTTACAGGAACTCACCGGGGAGCTGTTTTTT.

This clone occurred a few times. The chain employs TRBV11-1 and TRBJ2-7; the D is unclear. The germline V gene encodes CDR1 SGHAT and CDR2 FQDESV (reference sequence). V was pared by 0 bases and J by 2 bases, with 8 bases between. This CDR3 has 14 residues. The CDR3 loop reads CASSLAHTAYEQYF. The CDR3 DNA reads TGTGCCAGCAGCTTAGCGCACACAGCCTACGAGCAGTACTTC.

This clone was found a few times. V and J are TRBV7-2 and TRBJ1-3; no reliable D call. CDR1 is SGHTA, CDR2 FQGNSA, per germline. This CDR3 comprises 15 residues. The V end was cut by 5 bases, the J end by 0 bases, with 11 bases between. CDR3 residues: CASSPLAISGNTIYF. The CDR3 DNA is TGTGCCAGCAGCCCCCTTGCCATCTCTGGAAACACCATATATTTT.